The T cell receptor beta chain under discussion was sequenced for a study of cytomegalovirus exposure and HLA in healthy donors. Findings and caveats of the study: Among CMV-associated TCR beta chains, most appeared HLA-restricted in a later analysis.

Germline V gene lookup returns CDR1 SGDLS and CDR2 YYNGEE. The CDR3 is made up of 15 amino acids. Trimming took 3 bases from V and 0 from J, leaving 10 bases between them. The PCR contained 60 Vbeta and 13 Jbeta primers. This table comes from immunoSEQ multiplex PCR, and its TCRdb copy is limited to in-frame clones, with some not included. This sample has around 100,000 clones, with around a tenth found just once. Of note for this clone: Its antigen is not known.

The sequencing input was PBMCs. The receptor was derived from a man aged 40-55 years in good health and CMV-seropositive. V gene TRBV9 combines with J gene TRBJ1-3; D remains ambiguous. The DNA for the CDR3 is TGTGCCAGCAGCGCATATTACAACTCTGGAAACACCATATATTTT. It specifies CASSAYYNSGNTIYF.